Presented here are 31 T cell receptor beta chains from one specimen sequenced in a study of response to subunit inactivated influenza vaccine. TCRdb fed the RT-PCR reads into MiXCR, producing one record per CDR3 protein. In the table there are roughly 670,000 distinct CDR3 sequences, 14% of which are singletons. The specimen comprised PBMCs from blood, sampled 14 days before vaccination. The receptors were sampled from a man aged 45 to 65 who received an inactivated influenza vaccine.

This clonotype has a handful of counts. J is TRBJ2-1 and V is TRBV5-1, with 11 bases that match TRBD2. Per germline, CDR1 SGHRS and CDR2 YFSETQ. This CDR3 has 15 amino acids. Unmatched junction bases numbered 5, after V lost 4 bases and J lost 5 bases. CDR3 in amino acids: CASSMGLAVDNEQFF. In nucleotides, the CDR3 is TGCGCCAGCAGCATGGGACTAGCGGTAGACAATGAGCAGTTCTTC.

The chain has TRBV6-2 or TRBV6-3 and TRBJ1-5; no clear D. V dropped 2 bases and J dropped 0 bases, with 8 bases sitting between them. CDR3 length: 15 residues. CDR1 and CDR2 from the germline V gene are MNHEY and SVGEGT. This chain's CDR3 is CASSYGIYSNQPQHF. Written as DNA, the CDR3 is TGTGCCAGCAGTTACGGGATCTATAGCAATCAGCCCCAGCATTTT.

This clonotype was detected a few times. CDR3: CASQWGAGTDTQYF. For the CDR3, the DNA is TGTGCCAGTCAGTGGGGGGCAGGGACAGATACGCAGTATTTT. The chain employs TRBV5-6 and TRBJ2-3, with D perhaps matching TRBD1 or TRBD2 (6 bases each). This CDR3 spans 14 amino acids. Trimming removed 8 bases from V and 3 bases from J, with 16 bases in between. Per germline, CDR1 SGHDT and CDR2 YYEEEE.

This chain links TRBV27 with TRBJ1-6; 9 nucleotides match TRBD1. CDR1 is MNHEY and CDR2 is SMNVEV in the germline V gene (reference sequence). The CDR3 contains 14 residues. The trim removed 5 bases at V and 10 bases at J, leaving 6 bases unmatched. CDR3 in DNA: TGTGCCAGCAGTACGGACAGGGGTAAATCACCCCTCCACTTT. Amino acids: CASSTDRGKSPLHF.

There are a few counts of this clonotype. The CDR3 reads CASSGRQGTNYGYTF. CDR3 DNA sequence: TGTGCCAGCAGCGGTCGACAGGGGACTAACTATGGCTACACCTTC. The rearrangement uses TRBV9 and TRBJ1-2; TRBD1 matches at 8 bases. The J segment lost 0 bases and the V segment lost 3 bases, leaving 4 bases of the junction unmatched. Germline CDR1 and CDR2: SGDLS and YYNGEE. The CDR3 runs 15 residues.

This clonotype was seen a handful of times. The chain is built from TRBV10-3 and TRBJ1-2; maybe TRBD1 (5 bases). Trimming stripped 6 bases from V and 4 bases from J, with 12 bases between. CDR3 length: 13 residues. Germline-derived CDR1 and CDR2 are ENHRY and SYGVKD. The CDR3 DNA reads TGTGCCATCAGCGGGGACCGACCCTATGGCTACACCTTC. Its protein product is CAISGDRPYGYTF.

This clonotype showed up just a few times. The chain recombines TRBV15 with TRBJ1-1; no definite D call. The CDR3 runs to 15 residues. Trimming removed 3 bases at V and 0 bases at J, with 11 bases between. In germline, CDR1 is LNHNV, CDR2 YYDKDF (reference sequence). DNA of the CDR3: TGTGCCACCAGCAGCGGGAGGACGGTGAACACTGAAGCTTTCTTT. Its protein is CATSSGRTVNTEAFF.

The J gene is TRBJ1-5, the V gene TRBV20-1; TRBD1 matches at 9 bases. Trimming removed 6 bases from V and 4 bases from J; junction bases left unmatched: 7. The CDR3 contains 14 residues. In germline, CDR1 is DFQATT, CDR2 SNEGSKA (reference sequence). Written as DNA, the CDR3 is TGCAGTGCAAACAGGGGGCGCGGGAATCAGCCCCAGCATTTT. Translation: CSANRGRGNQPQHF.

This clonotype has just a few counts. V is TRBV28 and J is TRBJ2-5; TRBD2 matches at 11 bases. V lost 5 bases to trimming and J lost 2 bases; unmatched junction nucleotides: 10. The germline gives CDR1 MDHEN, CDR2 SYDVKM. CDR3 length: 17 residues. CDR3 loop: CASSPMKLAGEQETQYF. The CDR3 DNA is TGTGCCAGCAGTCCTATGAAACTAGCGGGGGAACAAGAGACCCAGTACTTC.

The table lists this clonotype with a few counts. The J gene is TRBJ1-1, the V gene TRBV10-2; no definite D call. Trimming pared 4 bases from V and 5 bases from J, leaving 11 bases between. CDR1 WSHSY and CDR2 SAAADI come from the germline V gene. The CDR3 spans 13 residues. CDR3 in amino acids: CASSGGFGTEAFF. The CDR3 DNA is TGCGCCAGCAGTGGAGGGTTTGGTACTGAAGCTTTCTTT.

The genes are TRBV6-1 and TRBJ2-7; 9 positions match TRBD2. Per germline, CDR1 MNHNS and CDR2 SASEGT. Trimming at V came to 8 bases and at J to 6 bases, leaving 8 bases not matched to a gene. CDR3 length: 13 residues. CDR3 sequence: CASVGGRGGEQYF. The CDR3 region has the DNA TGTGCCAGCGTCGGCGGGAGGGGGGGCGAGCAGTACTTC.

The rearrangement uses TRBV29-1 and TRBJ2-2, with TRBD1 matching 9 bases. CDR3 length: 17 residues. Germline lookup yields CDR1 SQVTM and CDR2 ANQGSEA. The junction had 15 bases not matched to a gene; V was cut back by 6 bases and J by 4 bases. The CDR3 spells CSVPKFNRGRATGELFF. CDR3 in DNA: TGCAGCGTCCCAAAATTTAACAGGGGGCGGGCCACCGGGGAGCTGTTTTTT.

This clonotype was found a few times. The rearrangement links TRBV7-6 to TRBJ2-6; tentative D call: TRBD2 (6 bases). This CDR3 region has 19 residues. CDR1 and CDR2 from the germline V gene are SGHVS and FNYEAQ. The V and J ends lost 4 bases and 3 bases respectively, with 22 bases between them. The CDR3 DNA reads TGTGCCAGCAGCTCCACGGGGGTTACTACTTTAGGTGGGGCCAACGTCCTGACTTTC. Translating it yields CASSSTGVTTLGGANVLTF. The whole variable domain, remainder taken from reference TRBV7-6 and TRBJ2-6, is GAGVSQSPRYKVTKRGQDVALRCDPISGHVSLYWYRQALGQGPEFLTYFNYEAQQDKSGLPNDRFSAERPEGSISTLTIQRTEQRDSAMYRCASSSTGVTTLGGANVLTFGAGSRLTVL.

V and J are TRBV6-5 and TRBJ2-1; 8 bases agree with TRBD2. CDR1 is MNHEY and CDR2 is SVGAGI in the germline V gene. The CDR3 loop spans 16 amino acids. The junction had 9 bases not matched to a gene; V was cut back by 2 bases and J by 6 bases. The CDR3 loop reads CASSYLSGLGANEQFF. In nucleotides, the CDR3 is TGTGCCAGCAGTTACCTTTCGGGACTAGGAGCCAATGAGCAGTTCTTC.

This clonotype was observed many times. The CDR3 reads CAISPRTGGGHTEAFF. DNA of the CDR3: TGTGCCATCAGTCCCCGGACAGGGGGCGGGCACACTGAAGCTTTCTTT. The V and J genes are TRBV10-3 and TRBJ1-1, with 11 bases aligning to TRBD1. Unmatched junction bases numbered 8, after V lost 5 bases and J lost 3 bases. Per germline, CDR1 ENHRY and CDR2 SYGVKD. The CDR3 is 16 residues long.

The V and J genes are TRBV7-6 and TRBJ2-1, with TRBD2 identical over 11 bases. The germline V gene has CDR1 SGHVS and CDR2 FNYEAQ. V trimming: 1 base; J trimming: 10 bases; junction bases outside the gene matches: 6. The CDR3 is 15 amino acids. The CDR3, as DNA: TGTGCCAGCAGCTTAGGGGGACTAGCGGCGGCAGAGCAGTTCTTC. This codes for CASSLGGLAAAEQFF. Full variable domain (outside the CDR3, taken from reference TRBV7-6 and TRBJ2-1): GAGVSQSPRYKVTKRGQDVALRCDPISGHVSLYWYRQALGQGPEFLTYFNYEAQQDKSGLPNDRFSAERPEGSISTLTIQRTEQRDSAMYRCASSLGGLAAAEQFFGPGTRLTVL.

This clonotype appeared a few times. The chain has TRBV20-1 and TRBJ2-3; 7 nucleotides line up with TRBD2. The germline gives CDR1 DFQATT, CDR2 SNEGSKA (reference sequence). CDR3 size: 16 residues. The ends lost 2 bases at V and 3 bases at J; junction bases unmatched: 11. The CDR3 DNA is TGCAGTGCTAGACCTAGTGGGGGACTAAGGACAGATACGCAGTATTTT. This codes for CSARPSGGLRTDTQYF.

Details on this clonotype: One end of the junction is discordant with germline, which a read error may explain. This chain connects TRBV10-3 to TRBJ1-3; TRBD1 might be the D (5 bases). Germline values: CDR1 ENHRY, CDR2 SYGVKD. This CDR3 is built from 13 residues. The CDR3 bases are TGTGCAATCAGAGGGGACTCTGGAAACACCATATATTTT. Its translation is CAIRGDSGNTIYF.

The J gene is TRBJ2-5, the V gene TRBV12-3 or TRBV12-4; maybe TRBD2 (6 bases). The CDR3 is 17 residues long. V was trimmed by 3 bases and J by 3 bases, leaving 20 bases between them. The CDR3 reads CASSFWRGPLREETQYF. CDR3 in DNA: TGTGCCAGCAGTTTTTGGCGGGGCCCCCTAAGAGAAGAGACCCAGTACTTC.

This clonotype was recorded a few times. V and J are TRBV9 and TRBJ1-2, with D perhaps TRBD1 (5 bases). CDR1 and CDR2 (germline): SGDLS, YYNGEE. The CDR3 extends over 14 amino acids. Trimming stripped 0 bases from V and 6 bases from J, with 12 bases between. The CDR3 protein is CASSVVRGGHGYTF. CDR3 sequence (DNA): TGTGCCAGCAGCGTAGTAAGGGGCGGTCATGGCTACACCTTC.

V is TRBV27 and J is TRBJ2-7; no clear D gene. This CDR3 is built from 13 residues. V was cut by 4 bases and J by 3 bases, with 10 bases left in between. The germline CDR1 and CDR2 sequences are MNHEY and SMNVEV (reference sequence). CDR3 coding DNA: TGTGCCAGCAGTTCTGCTCCTGTCTACGAGCAGTACTTC. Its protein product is CASSSAPVYEQYF.

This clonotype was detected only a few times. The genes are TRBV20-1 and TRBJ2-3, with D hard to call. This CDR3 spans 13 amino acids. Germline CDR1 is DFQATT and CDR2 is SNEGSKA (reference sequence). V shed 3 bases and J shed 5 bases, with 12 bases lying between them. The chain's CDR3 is CSARAPNGDTQYF. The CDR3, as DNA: TGCAGTGCTAGGGCCCCCAACGGAGATACGCAGTATTTT.

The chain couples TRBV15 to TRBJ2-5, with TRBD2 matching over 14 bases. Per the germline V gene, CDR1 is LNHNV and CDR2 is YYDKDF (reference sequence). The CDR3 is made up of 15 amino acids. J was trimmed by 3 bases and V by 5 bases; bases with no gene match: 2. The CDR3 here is CATSWGLAGEETQYF. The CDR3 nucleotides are TGTGCCACCAGCTGGGGACTAGCGGGGGAAGAGACCCAGTACTTC.

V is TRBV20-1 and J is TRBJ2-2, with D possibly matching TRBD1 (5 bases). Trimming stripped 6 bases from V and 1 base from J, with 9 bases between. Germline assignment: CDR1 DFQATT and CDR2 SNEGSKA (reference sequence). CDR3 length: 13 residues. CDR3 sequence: CSAIGQNTGELFF. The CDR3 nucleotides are TGCAGTGCGATCGGACAGAACACCGGGGAGCTGTTTTTT.

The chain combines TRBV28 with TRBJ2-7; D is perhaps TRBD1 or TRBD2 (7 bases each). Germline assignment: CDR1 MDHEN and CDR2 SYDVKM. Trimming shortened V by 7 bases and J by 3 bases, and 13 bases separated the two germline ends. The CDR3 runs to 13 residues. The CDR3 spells CASKAGQNYEQYF. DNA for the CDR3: TGTGCCAGCAAAGCGGGACAGAACTACGAGCAGTACTTC.

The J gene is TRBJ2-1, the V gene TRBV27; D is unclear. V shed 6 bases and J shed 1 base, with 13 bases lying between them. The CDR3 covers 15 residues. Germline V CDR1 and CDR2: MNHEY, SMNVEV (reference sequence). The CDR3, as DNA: TGTGCCAGCAGCCGAATACGACTTTCCTACAATGAGCAGTTCTTC. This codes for CASSRIRLSYNEQFF.

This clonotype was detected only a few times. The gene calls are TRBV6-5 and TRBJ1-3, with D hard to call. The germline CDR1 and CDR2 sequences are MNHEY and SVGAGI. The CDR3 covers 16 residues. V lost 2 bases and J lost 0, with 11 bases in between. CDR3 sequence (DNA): TGTGCCAGCAGTTACGGGAGGGCTAACTCTGGAAACACCATATATTTT. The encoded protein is CASSYGRANSGNTIYF.

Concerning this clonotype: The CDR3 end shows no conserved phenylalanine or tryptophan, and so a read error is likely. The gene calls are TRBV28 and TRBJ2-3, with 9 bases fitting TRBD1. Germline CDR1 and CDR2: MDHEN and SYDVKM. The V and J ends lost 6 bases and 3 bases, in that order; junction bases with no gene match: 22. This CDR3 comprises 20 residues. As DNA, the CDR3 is TGTGCCAGCAGATCGCTATTAGGACAGGGGATTTTAGGGAAAACAGATACGCAGTATTTA. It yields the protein CASRSLLGQGILGKTDTQYL.

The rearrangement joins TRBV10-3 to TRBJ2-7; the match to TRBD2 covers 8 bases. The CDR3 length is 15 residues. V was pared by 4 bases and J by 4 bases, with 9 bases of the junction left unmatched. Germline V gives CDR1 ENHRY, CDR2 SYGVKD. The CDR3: CAISASSGIGYEQYF. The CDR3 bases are TGTGCCATCAGTGCCAGTAGCGGGATTGGATACGAGCAGTACTTC.

Here the CDR3 reads CASSFDPKSPWTEGTDTQYF. DNA of the CDR3: TGTGCCAGCAGTTTCGACCCAAAGTCCCCCTGGACGGAGGGCACAGATACGCAGTATTTT. The V call is TRBV28, the J call TRBJ2-3, with D maybe TRBD2 (5 bases). The CDR3 length is 20 residues. Germline CDR1 reads MDHEN; CDR2 reads SYDVKM. The ends were cut back, 3 bases at V and 1 base at J, with 26 bases in the middle.

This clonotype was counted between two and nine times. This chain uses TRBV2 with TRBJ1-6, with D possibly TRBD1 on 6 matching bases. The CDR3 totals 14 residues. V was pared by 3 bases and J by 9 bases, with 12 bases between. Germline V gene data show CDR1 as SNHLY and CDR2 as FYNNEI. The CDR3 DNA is TGTGCCAGCAGTGAGGACAGTCAGATTTCACCCCTCCACTTT. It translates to CASSEDSQISPLHF.